This TCR beta chain was sequenced in a study of CD8 T cells in Susac syndrome. The CDR3 runs 16 residues. V was pared by 0 bases and J by 0 bases, with 11 bases between. Per germline, CDR1 LGHDT and CDR2 YNNKEL (reference sequence). Random-hexamer reverse transcription was applied to about 0.5 to 1 ug RNA. Each CDR3 protein gets one entry after TCRdb re-called the immunoSEQ multiplex PCR reads with MiXCR. In the table there are approximately 220,000 distinct CDR3 sequences, about 90% of which are singletons. Negative isolation was used for CD8+ and CD4+ T cells, and FACS enrichment was applied to TEMRA cells.

This clonotype originated in a human donor with multiple sclerosis. The sequenced sample consisted of CD8+ T cells from PBMCs. The V and J genes are TRBV3-1 and TRBJ1-1; possible D gene TRBD1, 5 bases. Here the CDR3 reads CASSQDPDTLNTEAFF. The CDR3 nucleotides read TGTGCCAGCAGCCAAGATCCGGACACACTGAACACTGAAGCTTTCTTT.